The present entry profiles one TCR beta chain with its context. This clone turned up a few times. Its specific antigen is unknown. No much larger clonotype is one base removed from it; base qualities were not supplied. CDR3 length: 16 amino acids, cysteine to phenylalanine. The only DNA kept is the CDR3, 48 bases in frame from the first base. Trimming leaves V shorter by 1 base and J shorter by 0 bases, with the junction holding 4 bases beyond the gene matches. CDR1 and CDR2 (LNHDA, SQIVND) derive from the germline V gene (reference sequence). This sample is drawn from a study of cytomegalovirus exposure and HLA in healthy donors (dated by TCRdb to the late 2010s). Turning to the overall study: An earlier analysis of 587 of the donors reported roughly 300 Gb of sequence data and 95 million to 120 million unique TCR beta sequences obtained from some 200 million T cells. An earlier analysis of about 600 of the donors used high-throughput TCR beta sequencing to judge whether each TCR beta V gene segment behaved as functional or pseudogenic. The number of typed donors differed by locus: about 620-640 for A, B, C, DRB1 and DQB1; about 520 for DQA1; about 600 for DPA1; and approximately 450 for DPB1. An early release covering roughly 600 HLA-typed donors comprised about 300 gigabases of sequencing data and some 79 million unique TCR sequences. Rather than drawing on any new phenotypic data, the later analysis identified candidate immune exposures from TCR beta sequences and the way those sequences occurred across donors. On average, roughly 250,000 unique TCR beta nucleotide sequences were sequenced per donor among some 430 genotyped donors of the cohort, with roughly 18% of those sequences being non-productive. Because of strong linkage in the cohort, five DR-DQ haplotypes were treated as single units for association and clustering. HLA typing covered class I and class II loci at four-digit resolution. To predict cytomegalovirus infection status, the study brought together high-throughput TCR immunosequencing, statistical association of individual TCRs with disease status, and machine learning. Every discovery cohort repertoire had been produced on one sequencing platform. The study was designed to test whether signatures of past pathogen exposure could be identified by cataloging public T cell receptors. Using immunosequencing, the study profiled T cell repertoires from about 620 subjects and related those repertoires to cytomegalovirus serostatus. Of the approximately 400 genotyped donors, 65% to 90% fell in the genetic ancestry cluster associated with self-reported Caucasian donors. A later analysis re-examined previously published TCR beta repertoires from several hundred donors and added high-resolution HLA genotyping to investigate patterns of TCR occurrence. A later genetic analysis used genome-wide SNP genotypes for about three fifths of the 666 donors, treating that subset as a discovery cohort. Besides the first cohort of some 670 subjects, a separate validation cohort made up of roughly 120 different subjects was used. Donor age, sex, ethnicity and CMV serostatus were compiled together with the repertoire data.

The library was generated by the immunoSEQ multiplex PCR assay. For the multiplex PCR, a mixture combining 60 forward primers for TCR Vbeta segments and 13 reverse primers for TCR Jbeta segments was used. The CDR3 region of rearranged TCR beta genes was amplified from genomic DNA by a multiplex PCR assay. Amplified TCR beta libraries were sequenced as 87-base-pair reads on the Illumina HiSeq System. The paper's data handling went like this. A later analysis tallied roughly 76 million unique TCR beta chains across the 550 to 850 repertoires, and about 10 million of those chains were shared by two or more donors. To remove PCR and sequencing errors, raw reads were error-corrected and collapsed into unique sequences using a nearest-neighbor algorithm that merged closely related sequences. V, D and J gene segments were assigned by aligning CDR3 sequences to IMGT reference sequences. For a sequence to be retained, a match of at least six nucleotides to both a V gene segment and a J gene segment was required. Rearrangements were called productive when the CDR3 lacked stop codons and stayed in frame with V and J; all others were non-productive. Following IMGT convention, CDR3 was defined as the stretch from the second conserved V-encoded cysteine to the conserved J-encoded phenylalanine. The earlier analysis of a few hundred of the donors excluded any sequence lacking an unambiguous match to a single V gene segment. In an earlier analysis of a few hundred of the donors, V segments were called functional above 56.7% productive rearrangements and were called segregating when the between-donor standard deviation exceeded 5%. A statistical classification framework was developed to diagnose cytomegalovirus status using the catalog of TCR beta chain sequences. In a later analysis, TCR nucleotide sequences were compared against IMGT/GENE-DB human TR gene sequences so that V and J genes could be assigned. A later analysis assigned CDR3 sequences and most-parsimonious VDJ recombination scenarios with the TCRdist pipeline. In a later analysis, every TCR beta chain was defined by the combination of its CDR3 amino acid sequence and its V-gene family, and reads without a unique V-gene family were dropped. A later analysis removed 500 to 650 highly shared, low-generation-probability nucleotide sequences to deal with suspected cross-contamination and a sequencing artifact. In a later analysis, a clonal expansion index for each public chain was calculated from normalized within-repertoire ranks of inferred template counts. In a later analysis, generation probabilities were computed with a VDJ recombination model fitted to out-of-frame rearrangements, and the resulting probabilities were checked against IGoR. Hypergeometric tests were used in a later analysis to score TCR-TCR, TCR-HLA and TCR-CMV co-occurrence, with a repertoire-size bias correction applied to the TCR pairs. False discovery rates were estimated in a later analysis by permuting HLA or CMV assignments 20 times. In a later analysis, co-occurring TCRs were grouped using DBSCAN, and TCRdist sequence similarity was added for clustering within HLA-allele-positive subsets. Co-occurrence clustering excluded repertoires with fewer than 30,000 or more than 120,000 public chains, plus five with anomalous nucleotide sharing. The table was pulled from immuneACCESS by TCRdb, which kept in-frame rearrangements only. Such tables lose some clones; where checked, under half of the loss comes from unresolved V genes, and the rest has no known cause. V and J calls and clone size are given by that table; D and trimming were obtained from the DNA. For this sample there are 130,000 or so clones; around 70% appear just once. Jointly, the top ten make up approximately 2.1% of the sample.

Findings and caveats that apply to the study as a whole: Correlated functional status among segregating V segments might reflect linkage disequilibrium, but an unknown experimental factor could not be ruled out. The classifier was reported to diagnose cytomegalovirus status with high specificity and sensitivity in both the original cohort and the validation cohort. At a false discovery rate of 0.05, a later analysis linked about 17,000 TCR beta sequences to specific HLA alleles. A later analysis reported that several top co-occurrence clusters appeared linked to parvovirus B19, influenza, CMV and Epstein-Barr virus. The cohort was sequenced for TCR beta chains only, and without alpha or paired-chain data the features that could be detected were limited. According to a later genetic analysis, donors in an Asian-associated ancestry cluster had fewer N-insertions in productive TCRs than the roughly 670-donor mean. A later genetic analysis associated a missense DCLRE1C variant with V-gene and J-gene trimming of TCR beta chains, and an independent cohort replicated the association. The only immune exposure information available for the cohort was CMV serostatus. Broadly in line with IMGT annotations, most TCR beta V segments showed up in productive rearrangements about 87% or about 30% of the time in an earlier analysis of 587 of the donors. In the study, some 160 TCR beta chains were listed as associated with cytomegalovirus. In vitro tests confirmed that a few of the cytomegalovirus-associated TCR beta chains recognize cytomegalovirus antigens. The sequencing pipeline was judged likely to have produced a cluster of highly shared sequence variants as a technical artifact. A later analysis found that most CMV-associated TCR beta chains appeared HLA-restricted, with HLA associations seemingly driven largely by CMV exposure. A further reported finding was that TCR beta sequences accurately predicted the HLA-A and HLA-B alleles for most subjects in the first cohort. A later analysis found that HLA-associated TCR beta chains were more clonally expanded and had lower generation probabilities than equally common non-associated chains. Because some donors lacked HLA typing at each locus, the association tests relied only on the typed subset. Assigning TCR associations to individual alleles was difficult when HLA alleles, especially DR and DQ, strongly co-occurred. In a later analysis, the rate of TCR association differed among HLA loci, with DRB1 alleles having the most associated TCRs and HLA-C alleles having the fewest. While some public TCRs were present in many individuals, most TCR sequences turned up only very rarely across donors. The presence/absence analyses assumed that sequencing depth was roughly uniform across donors, and that assumption may not be true. Some IMGT-functional V segments, including TRBV6-2 and TRBV6-3, could not be distinguished by the 87-base-pair reads and were therefore excluded. The authors suggested that the approach could potentially be extended to other disease states and immunological phenotypes. The earlier analysis of 450 to 700 of the donors excluded some 15 rarely observed V segments, including chromosome 9 orphons, because counts were too low.

In total, approximately 690 healthy bone marrow donors made up the cohort. At the time of sampling, every cohort member was nominally healthy, though immune exposures that went unrecorded were likely present. The donor tested CMV seropositive, placing the donor among the 289 seropositive members of the cohort. A peripheral blood sample was collected from each donor, and TCR beta sequencing was performed on peripheral blood mononuclear cells. Genomic DNA extraction from the blood cell samples was performed with the Qiagen DNeasy Blood Extraction Kit. This TCR was recovered from a middle-aged woman in good health and CMV-seropositive. The sample was PBMCs. The chain was built from TRBV19 and TRBJ2-7; 9 of the junction bases match TRBD2. The CDR3 is CASSIGRLADSYEQYF. The nucleotides read TGTGCCAGTAGTATAGGGCGACTAGCGGACTCCTACGAGCAGTACTTC. The CDR3 plus the reference TRBV19 and TRBJ2-7 genes for the other parts give the full variable domain: DGGITQSPKYLFRKEGQNVTLSCEQNLNHDAMYWYRQDPGQGLRLIYYSQIVNDFQKGDIAEGYSVSREKKESFPLTVTSAQKNPTAFYLCASSIGRLADSYEQYFGPGTRLTVT.